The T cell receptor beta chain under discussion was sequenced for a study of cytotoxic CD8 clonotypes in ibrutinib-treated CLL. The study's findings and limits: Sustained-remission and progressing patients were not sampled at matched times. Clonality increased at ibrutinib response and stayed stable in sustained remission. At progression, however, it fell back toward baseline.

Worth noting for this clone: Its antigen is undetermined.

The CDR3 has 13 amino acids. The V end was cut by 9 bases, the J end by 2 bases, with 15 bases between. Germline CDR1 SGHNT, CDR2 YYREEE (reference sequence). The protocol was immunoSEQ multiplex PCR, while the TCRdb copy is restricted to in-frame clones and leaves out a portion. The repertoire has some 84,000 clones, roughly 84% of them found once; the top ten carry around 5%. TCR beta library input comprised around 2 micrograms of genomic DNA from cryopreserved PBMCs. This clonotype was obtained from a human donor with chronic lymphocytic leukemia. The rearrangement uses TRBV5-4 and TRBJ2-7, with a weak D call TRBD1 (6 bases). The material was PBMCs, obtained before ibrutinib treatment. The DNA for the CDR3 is TGTGCCACTCATCAGGGGTCCACCTACGAGCAGTACTTC. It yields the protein CATHQGSTYEQYF.